This T cell receptor beta chain is drawn from a study of T cell responses to AZD1222 COVID-19 vaccine. Study results and limitations: Among AZD1222 vaccinees, only 5 to 7 were seropositive at baseline.

Points on this clone: Its antigen is as yet unknown.

Some clones are missing from TCRdb's copy, which holds only in-frame ones; the method was immunoSEQ multiplex PCR. The sample lists 140,000 to 150,000 clones; under 95% were seen once. There are 13 residues in the CDR3. Germline CDR1 KGHSH, CDR2 LQKENI. V was trimmed by 5 bases and J by 2 bases, leaving 9 bases between them. The sample here was peripheral blood, taken on day 0 of AZD1222 vaccination. The clonotype was recovered from an adult in good health. The chain combines TRBV18 with TRBJ1-1, with D tentatively TRBD1 (5 bases). For the CDR3, the DNA is TGTGCCAGCTCAGGCCGGGACAACACTGAAGCTTTCTTT. Its translation is CASSGRDNTEAFF.